These 32 T cell receptor beta chains were all obtained from the same sample, sequenced in a study of blood T cell repertoires in COVID-19. Data came from immunoSEQ multiplex PCR; TCRdb stores just in-frame clones and leaves some out. Of around 70,000 clones in the sample, around 82% were seen once. The sequenced sample consisted of peripheral blood. These receptors were obtained from a man aged 55 to 70 with acute or convalescent COVID-19.

This sequence joins TRBV29-1 and TRBJ1-3; D is perhaps TRBD1 (5 bases). The CDR3 is 15 amino acids. Germline-derived CDR1 and CDR2 are SQVTM and ANQGSEA. V shed 0 bases and J shed 3 bases, with 12 bases lying between them. The CDR3 is CSVEDMAGFGNTIYF. For the CDR3, the DNA is TGCAGCGTTGAAGATATGGCAGGGTTTGGAAACACCATATATTTT.

This sequence joins TRBV30 and TRBJ1-5; D gene ambiguous. Germline V lookup: CDR1 GTSNPN, CDR2 SVGIG (reference sequence). Trimming stripped 2 bases from V and 1 base from J, with 9 bases between. CDR3 length: 14 residues. The CDR3 bases are TGTGCCTGGAGTTCGGGGTCGAGCAATCAGCCCCAGCATTTT. This translates into CAWSSGSSNQPQHF.

This chain connects TRBV6-5 to TRBJ1-2; TRBD1 is a possible D gene (5 bases). CDR3 length: 15 residues. The V end lost 6 bases, the J end lost 7 bases, and 21 bases lay between the germline ends. Germline V gives CDR1 MNHEY, CDR2 SVGAGI. The CDR3 DNA follows: TGTGCCAGCAGCCGAACAGGTGGAGAGGTGGGTGGCTACACCTTC. Protein product: CASSRTGGEVGGYTF.

This chain connects TRBV7-2 to TRBJ2-3; TRBD2 matches 7 bases. Trimming cost V 3 bases and J 3 bases; bases outside gene matches: 3. Germline lookup yields CDR1 SGHTA and CDR2 FQGNSA. This CDR3 comprises 14 residues. CDR3 region: CASSFWGGTDTQYF. CDR3 sequence (DNA): TGTGCCAGCAGCTTTTGGGGGGGAACAGATACGCAGTATTTT.

A few counts support this clone. The genes are TRBV2 and TRBJ1-3; possible D gene TRBD1, 5 bases. Germline V gene data show CDR1 as SNHLY and CDR2 as FYNNEI. Trimming shortened V by 5 bases and J by 0 bases, and 11 bases separated the two germline ends. The CDR3 spans 15 residues. CDR3 sequence: CASSTKTVSGNTIYF. In DNA, the CDR3 is TGTGCCAGCAGTACGAAGACAGTCTCTGGAAACACCATATATTTT.

The chain couples TRBV9 to TRBJ2-3; 9 bases are a match to TRBD2. Per the germline V gene, CDR1 is SGDLS and CDR2 is YYNGEE. The CDR3 is 17 amino acids. Trimming took 0 bases from V and 5 from J; bases not matched to a gene: 10. CDR3 in DNA: TGTGCCAGCAGCGTAGCCGGTGCGGGGGGGCGGAGAGATACGCAGTATTTT. Its protein product is CASSVAGAGGRRDTQYF.

The chain couples TRBV5-5 to TRBJ1-6; D uncertain. The germline CDR1 and CDR2 sequences are SGHKS and YYEKEE (reference sequence). Trimming stripped 0 bases from V and 7 bases from J, with 8 bases between. This CDR3 comprises 14 residues. The CDR3 spells CASSLGPENSPLHF. The CDR3 nucleotides are TGTGCCAGCAGCTTGGGGCCAGAAAATTCACCCCTCCACTTT. Filled out from reference TRBV5-5 and TRBJ1-6, the complete variable domain reads DAGVTQSPTHLIKTRGQQVTLRCSPISGHKSVSWYQQVLGQGPQFIFQYYEKEERGRGNFPDRFSARQFPNYSSELNVNALLLGDSALYLCASSLGPENSPLHFGNGTRLTVT.

V gene TRBV30 combines with J gene TRBJ1-5, with 9 bases identical to TRBD1. CDR3 size: 13 residues. CDR1 GTSNPN and CDR2 SVGIG come from the germline V gene (reference sequence). V shed 5 bases and J 5 bases; nucleotides not matched to a gene: 4. The CDR3 here is CAWGTGLDQPQHF. CDR3 coding DNA: TGTGCCTGGGGGACAGGGCTCGATCAGCCCCAGCATTTT.

V gene TRBV30 combines with J gene TRBJ2-5; 9 nucleotides agree with TRBD1. This CDR3 has 12 residues. With V trimmed by 5 bases and J by 5 bases, 3 bases remained unmatched. The germline V gene encodes CDR1 GTSNPN and CDR2 SVGIG (reference sequence). Here the CDR3 reads CAWGGQGETQYF. In DNA form, the CDR3 reads TGTGCCTGGGGGGGACAGGGTGAGACCCAGTACTTC.

This chain joins TRBV11-2 and TRBJ2-3; possibly TRBD2 for D (5 bases). The germline V gene has CDR1 SGHAT and CDR2 FQNNGV. Trimming took 11 bases from V and 5 from J, leaving 17 bases between them. The CDR3 covers 13 residues. The CDR3 reads CAGGSQNIDTQYF. CDR3 DNA: TGTGCCGGCGGGTCTCAGAATATAGATACGCAGTATTTT.

In DNA form, the CDR3 reads TGTGCCAGCAGCTTAGGAGGGGAGCGCGAAGCTTTCTTT. Translation gives CASSLGGEREAFF. This sequence joins TRBV5-5 and TRBJ1-1, with a possible D match to TRBD1 (5 bases). The CDR3 consists of 13 residues. Germline V lookup: CDR1 SGHKS, CDR2 YYEKEE (reference sequence). Trimming cost V 2 bases and J 8 bases, with 13 bases left between them.

As for this clone: Germline is not matched at one junction end, which may reflect a read error. This chain uses TRBV5-1 with TRBJ1-5; TRBD1 matches 7 bases. Per the germline V gene, CDR1 is SGHRS and CDR2 is YFSETQ. There are 14 residues in the CDR3. CDR3 sequence reads: CASSLAGGNQPQHF. CDR3 DNA: TGCGCCAGCAGTTTGGCAGGGGGAAATCAGCCCCAGCATTTT.

The chain uses TRBV18 and TRBJ1-6, with 7 nucleotides matching TRBD1. CDR3 length: 19 amino acids. V was clipped by 3 bases and J by 5 bases; unmatched bases: 16. CDR1 is KGHSH and CDR2 is LQKENI in the germline V gene. As DNA, the CDR3 is TGTGCCAGCTCACCGACCGCATTAACAGGGGCCGCTGATAATTCACCCCTCCACTTT. It codes for CASSPTALTGAADNSPLHF.

The chain uses TRBV7-9 and TRBJ2-7; a weak D match, TRBD1 (6 bases). Germline loops: CDR1 SEHNR, CDR2 FQNEAQ (reference sequence). V gave up 1 base and J gave up 5 bases, with 21 bases separating them. The length of the CDR3 is 17 residues. CDR3 DNA: TGTGCCAGCAGCTTAGACAGAGGACAGTCAATAATTCACGAGCAGTACTTC. Translating gives CASSLDRGQSIIHEQYF.

This chain connects TRBV5-1 to TRBJ2-5, with no clear D. V gave up 4 bases and J gave up 5 bases, with 9 bases separating them. The germline V gene has CDR1 SGHRS and CDR2 YFSETQ. The CDR3 loop spans 12 amino acids. The CDR3 DNA reads TGCGCCAGCAGCCCAGAATTGGAGACCCAGTACTTC. Its translation is CASSPELETQYF. Full variable domain (remainder filled in from reference TRBV5-1 and TRBJ2-5): KAGVTQTPRYLIKTRGQQVTLSCSPISGHRSVSWYQQTPGQGLQFLFEYFSETQRNKGNFPGRFSGRQFSNSRSEMNVSTLELGDSALYLCASSPELETQYFGPGTRLLVL.

Here the CDR3 reads CASSEPTGLGEKLFF. The CDR3 nucleotides read TGTGCCAGCAGTGAACCCACAGGGTTAGGTGAAAAACTGTTTTTT. The gene calls are TRBV2 and TRBJ1-4; perhaps TRBD1 as D (6 bases). Germline V gene lookup returns CDR1 SNHLY and CDR2 FYNNEI. V lost 2 bases, J lost 7 bases, and 14 bases lay in between. The CDR3 spans 15 residues.

J is TRBJ1-3 and V is TRBV11-2; D gene unclear. The CDR3 is 14 residues long. Trimming removed 5 bases at V and 0 bases at J, with 8 bases between. CDR1 and CDR2 from the germline V gene are SGHAT and FQNNGV. CDR3 nucleotides: TGTGCCAGCAGCCCCGGTAGCTCTGGAAACACCATATATTTT. It is translated as CASSPGSSGNTIYF.

The gene calls are TRBV14 and TRBJ2-1; D is ambiguous. The CDR3 has 13 residues. CDR1 SGHDN and CDR2 FVKESK come from the germline V gene. Trimming removed 3 bases from V and 7 bases from J, with 10 bases in between. The CDR3 protein is CASSHPRLNEQFF. DNA for the CDR3: TGTGCCAGCAGCCATCCCCGGTTAAATGAGCAGTTCTTC.

This clone was seen only once. The V call is TRBV7-9, the J call TRBJ2-1, with 9 bases matching TRBD2. J gave up 9 bases and V 1 base, and 7 bases lay outside the gene matches. Germline CDR1 and CDR2: SEHNR and FQNEAQ (reference sequence). CDR3 size: 15 residues. For the CDR3, the DNA is TGTGCCAGCAGCTTAGGAAGCGGGGGGTATATTGAGCAGTTCTTC. Amino acids: CASSLGSGGYIEQFF. Drawing the rest from reference TRBV7-9 and TRBJ2-1, the complete variable domain is DTGVSQNPRHKITKRGQNVTFRCDPISEHNRLYWYRQTLGQGPEFLTYFQNEAQLEKSRLLSDRFSAERPKGSFSTLEIQRTEQGDSAMYLCASSLGSGGYIEQFFGPGTRLTVL.

The chain has TRBV7-2 and TRBJ2-3, with TRBD1 as a possible D gene (6 bases). Per the germline V gene, CDR1 is SGHTA and CDR2 is FQGNSA. The CDR3 has 15 amino acids. V lost 5 bases and J 2 bases, leaving 14 bases between the germline ends. As DNA, the CDR3 is TGTGCCAGCAGCCCCGCCTGGGGGCCCACAGATACGCAGTATTTT. Protein product: CASSPAWGPTDTQYF.

CDR3 amino acids: CASSMLGTGGYYEQYF. In nucleotides, the CDR3 is TGTGCCAGTAGTATGCTGGGCACAGGGGGCTACTACGAGCAGTACTTC. The chain combines TRBV19 with TRBJ2-7; TRBD1 matches 9 bases. The V gene's germline CDR1 is LNHDA and CDR2 SQIVND (reference sequence). The CDR3 spans 16 residues. The V gene end was trimmed by 3 bases and the J gene end by 3 bases; junction bases not matched to a gene: 9.

The V gene is TRBV6-2 or TRBV6-3, the J gene TRBJ2-7, with D possibly matching TRBD2 (6 bases). The CDR3 sequence is 11 residues long. V lost 4 bases to trimming and J lost 6 bases, with 7 bases between them. In germline, CDR1 is MNHEY, CDR2 SVGEGT. The CDR3 DNA is TGTGCCAGCAGTTCCGGGGGCGAGCAGTACGTC. Residues: CASSSGGEQYV.

This chain uses TRBV19 with TRBJ1-5, with a possible D match to TRBD1 (6 bases). Germline-derived CDR1 and CDR2 are LNHDA and SQIVND (reference sequence). Trimming stripped 2 bases from V and 4 bases from J, with 9 bases between. The CDR3 runs 14 residues. This chain's CDR3 is CASSIIRGNQPQHF. CDR3 DNA sequence: TGTGCCAGTAGTATAATCAGGGGTAATCAGCCCCAGCATTTT.

The chain recombines TRBV19 with TRBJ2-4; 7 nucleotides align to TRBD1. The V gene's germline CDR1 is LNHDA and CDR2 SQIVND (reference sequence). CDR3 length equals 14 residues. The trim removed 4 bases at V and 4 bases at J, leaving 4 bases unmatched. The CDR3 nucleotides are TGTGCCAGTAGTAGTCTGACAGGGAAAAACATTCAGTACTTC. Translated: CASSSLTGKNIQYF. Using reference TRBV19 and TRBJ2-4 for the parts outside the CDR3, the full variable domain is DGGITQSPKYLFRKEGQNVTLSCEQNLNHDAMYWYRQDPGQGLRLIYYSQIVNDFQKGDIAEGYSVSREKKESFPLTVTSAQKNPTAFYLCASSSLTGKNIQYFGAGTRLSVL.

This sequence joins TRBV6-2 or TRBV6-3 and TRBJ2-5, with 11 nucleotides matching TRBD1. Germline CDR1 reads MNHEY; CDR2 reads SVGEGT. The CDR3 is 16 amino acids. The ends lost 2 bases at V and 2 bases at J; junction bases unmatched: 4. CDR3 nucleotides: TGTGCCAGCAGTTACCCGGACAGGGGGCGACAAGAGACCCAGTACTTC. Residues: CASSYPDRGRQETQYF.

The chain links TRBV5-5 to TRBJ1-6, with 8 bases matching TRBD1. Per the germline V gene, CDR1 is SGHKS and CDR2 is YYEKEE (reference sequence). The CDR3 spans 14 residues. Losses at the gene ends were 7 bases for V and 7 bases for J; bases not matched to a gene: 7. The CDR3 sequence is CASARTGSNSPLHF. The CDR3 DNA sequence: TGTGCCAGCGCCCGGACAGGGTCCAATTCACCCCTCCACTTT.

The CDR3 spells CASSFGTVNTGELFF. CDR3 sequence (DNA): TGTGCCAGCAGTTTTGGGACAGTGAACACCGGGGAGCTGTTTTTT. The chain joins TRBV27 to TRBJ2-2; TRBD1 matches 7 bases. The CDR3 is 15 residues long. With V trimmed by 3 bases and J by 1 base, 2 bases remained unmatched. The germline V gene has CDR1 MNHEY and CDR2 SMNVEV (reference sequence).

The gene calls are TRBV6-2 or TRBV6-3 and TRBJ1-5; D is unclear. V was pared by 1 base and J by 1 base, with 11 bases between. This CDR3 is 16 amino acids long. Germline V gene lookup returns CDR1 MNHEY and CDR2 SVGEGT. The CDR3 nucleotides are TGTGCCAGCAGTTACTGGAGGGCGGGGAGCAATCAGCCCCAGCATTTT. Translating it yields CASSYWRAGSNQPQHF.

The chain carries TRBV6-5 and TRBJ1-5, with D unresolved. Germline V CDR1 and CDR2: MNHEY, SVGAGI. Trimming pared 5 bases from V and 1 base from J, leaving 9 bases between. The CDR3 contains 14 residues. CDR3 in amino acids: CASSPTPSNQPQHF. The CDR3 bases are TGTGCCAGCAGTCCGACTCCGAGCAATCAGCCCCAGCATTTT.

This rearrangement joins TRBV6-5 to TRBJ2-6, with 7 positions matching TRBD1. The CDR3 is made up of 16 amino acids. The germline CDR1 and CDR2 sequences are MNHEY and SVGAGI. The junction had 4 bases not matched to a gene; V was cut back by 1 base and J by 4 bases. Here the CDR3 DNA reads TGTGCCAGCAGTTACTTCAGGGGGTCAGGGGCCAACGTCCTGACTTTC. Amino acid sequence: CASSYFRGSGANVLTF.

This clone turned up a few times. The chain uses TRBV6-5 and TRBJ2-1; D is uncertain. V lost 6 bases, J lost 8 bases, and 17 bases lay in between. The germline gives CDR1 MNHEY, CDR2 SVGAGI. The CDR3 has 14 residues. The CDR3 nucleotides are TGTGCCAGCAGACCCCCCGCAGGAAAGGATGAGCAGTTCTTC. Translation: CASRPPAGKDEQFF.

V gene TRBV5-6 combines with J gene TRBJ2-4, with D perhaps matching TRBD1 (5 bases). Trimming removed 1 base from V and 6 bases from J, with 17 bases in between. The V gene's germline CDR1 is SGHDT and CDR2 YYEEEE. CDR3 size: 16 residues. CDR3 bases: TGTGCCAGCAGCTTGTTCGACCTGACAGCCTTAAACATTCAGTACTTC. Translated, it gives CASSLFDLTALNIQYF.